Below, one T cell receptor (beta chain) is given with its context. V lost 0 bases to trimming and J lost 8 bases; unmatched junction nucleotides: 9. There are 16 residues in the CDR3. Germline V CDR1 and CDR2: SGHAT, FQNNGV. The PCR was carried out with 60 Vbeta primers and 13 Jbeta primers. Measured with immunoSEQ multiplex PCR; TCRdb has only the in-frame clones, and not every one. The table has 300,000 or so clones, about 83% seen once. This record belongs to a study of cytomegalovirus exposure and HLA in healthy donors. This TCR was sampled from a woman between 35 and 50 years old in good health and CMV-seropositive. Sample: PBMCs. V is TRBV11-2 and J is TRBJ1-4; 7 bases are a match to TRBD1. The CDR3 reads CASSLDPPQGGEKLFF. DNA for the CDR3: TGTGCCAGCAGCTTAGATCCACCGCAGGGGGGCGAAAAACTGTTTTTT.